Presented here are 13 T cell receptor beta chains from one specimen sequenced in a study of OX40 agonist ivuxolimab in advanced cancers. Produced via immunoSEQ multiplex PCR; TCRdb's table is partial and in-frame only. Here the sample spans about 33,000 clones, approximately 84% being singletons. Sequencing used CD4+ or CD8+ T cells sorted from blood, obtained in a trial of the OX40 agonist ivuxolimab. The receptors were gathered from an adult with an advanced solid tumor such as melanoma, head and neck, liver or kidney cancer.

This rearrangement joins TRBV9 to TRBJ2-1; 11 bases match TRBD2. J gave up 6 bases and V 2 bases, and 4 bases lay outside the gene matches. Germline V CDR1 and CDR2: SGDLS, YYNGEE. The CDR3 extends over 15 amino acids. CDR3: CASSVRTSGSNEQFF. The CDR3 DNA follows: TGTGCCAGCAGCGTTAGGACTAGCGGGTCCAATGAGCAGTTCTTC.

The rearrangement uses TRBV4-1 and TRBJ1-1; no clear D gene. From germline, CDR1 is MGHRA and CDR2 YSYEKL. There are 14 residues in the CDR3. V gave up 0 bases and J gave up 2 bases, with 7 bases separating them. CDR3 protein: CASSQDKPNTEAFF. As DNA, the CDR3 is TGCGCCAGCAGCCAAGATAAACCCAACACTGAAGCTTTCTTT.

The rearrangement links TRBV28 to TRBJ2-5, with 8 bases that match TRBD2. The J segment lost 2 bases and the V segment lost 10 bases, leaving 12 bases of the junction unmatched. Looked up from germline, CDR1 is MDHEN and CDR2 is SYDVKM. This CDR3 contains 15 residues. For the CDR3, the DNA is TGTGCCACCCTCTACCCGGCTAGCGGGCAAGAGACCCAGTACTTC. Its translation: CATLYPASGQETQYF.

This rearrangement joins TRBV7-9 to TRBJ1-3; D unresolved. V dropped 2 bases and J dropped 3 bases, with 5 bases sitting between them. CDR3 length: 13 residues. Per the germline V gene, CDR1 is SEHNR and CDR2 is FQNEAQ (reference sequence). The CDR3 here is CASSLQNGNTIYF. The CDR3, as DNA: TGTGCCAGCAGCTTACAAAATGGAAACACCATATATTTT.

The CDR3 protein is CSGPGLPEQYF. The CDR3 bases are TGCAGCGGACCGGGCCTACCCGAGCAGTACTTC. V usage is TRBV29-1 and J usage is TRBJ2-7, with unresolved D. This CDR3 comprises 11 residues. Trimming pared 7 bases from V and 6 bases from J, leaving 13 bases between. The germline gives CDR1 SQVTM, CDR2 ANQGSEA.

The chain recombines TRBV4-1 with TRBJ2-1; maybe TRBD2 (6 bases). Trimming took 1 base from V and 0 from J, leaving 10 bases between them. This CDR3 region has 16 residues. The germline V gene has CDR1 MGHRA and CDR2 YSYEKL. The CDR3 reads CASSQVAAFSYNEQFF. The CDR3 DNA sequence: TGCGCCAGCAGCCAAGTAGCGGCTTTCTCCTACAATGAGCAGTTCTTC.

The chain joins TRBV9 to TRBJ2-1; the match to TRBD1 covers 8 bases. The CDR3 covers 14 residues. Germline V gives CDR1 SGDLS, CDR2 YYNGEE. V trimming: 2 bases; J trimming: 8 bases; junction bases outside the gene matches: 6. CDR3 region: CASSVDRVVDEQFF. In DNA form, the CDR3 reads TGTGCCAGCAGCGTGGACAGGGTAGTCGATGAGCAGTTCTTC.

The chain links TRBV5-5 to TRBJ1-1; weak D call: TRBD1 (6 bases). CDR3 length: 15 residues. Trimming shortened V by 0 bases and J by 6 bases, and 15 bases separated the two germline ends. CDR1 SGHKS and CDR2 YYEKEE come from the germline V gene (reference sequence). Written as DNA, the CDR3 is TGTGCCAGCAGCTTGGCCAATTGGGGGGGCCCTGAAGCTTTCTTT. It yields the protein CASSLANWGGPEAFF.

V is TRBV30 and J is TRBJ1-1; D remains unclear. Germline CDR1 GTSNPN, CDR2 SVGIG (reference sequence). Trimming shortened V by 3 bases and J by 1 base, and 3 bases separated the two germline ends. This CDR3 spans 11 amino acids. The CDR3 sequence: CAWRENTEAFF. The CDR3 nucleotides read TGTGCCTGGAGAGAGAACACTGAAGCTTTCTTT.

This sequence joins TRBV2 and TRBJ2-7, with a weak D call TRBD1 (5 bases). The CDR3 length is 16 residues. V lost 2 bases to trimming and J lost 2 bases, with 16 bases between them. CDR1 is SNHLY, CDR2 FYNNEI, per germline. CDR3 sequence: CASSEWKTGPPYEQYF. The CDR3 DNA sequence: TGTGCCAGCAGTGAATGGAAAACAGGACCCCCCTACGAGCAGTACTTC.

In DNA, the CDR3 is TGCGCCAGCAGCTTGGACCCTGGTTCGGCGCAGTATTTT. Translation: CASSLDPGSAQYF. The chain recombines TRBV5-1 with TRBJ2-3; no clear D gene. Deletions cut 0 bases from V and 10 bases from J, with 12 bases between. The CDR3 extends over 13 amino acids. Germline V gene data show CDR1 as SGHRS and CDR2 as YFSETQ.

The chain joins TRBV28 to TRBJ2-7, with 7 positions matching TRBD1. Germline-derived CDR1 and CDR2 are MDHEN and SYDVKM. CDR3 length: 14 amino acids. V shed 7 bases, J shed 3 bases, and the junction held 9 bases outside the gene matches. For the CDR3, the DNA is TGTGCCAGCACCCTCGGGGCAGGGGGCTACGAGCAGTACTTC. Translated: CASTLGAGGYEQYF.

The sample holds a few counts of this clone. J is TRBJ2-5 and V is TRBV9, with 8 bases fitting TRBD2. The CDR3 is made up of 18 amino acids. Germline V lookup: CDR1 SGDLS, CDR2 YYNGEE. J lost 3 bases, V lost 0 bases, and 13 bases had no gene match. The CDR3 nucleotides read TGTGCCAGCAGCGTAGAGGTAGCGGGGCGGGGTATGGAAGAGACCCAGTACTTC. Its protein product is CASSVEVAGRGMEETQYF.